One T cell receptor beta chain is described in this entry. The sample originates from a study of blood T cell repertoires in COVID-19. As for the study in general: COVID-19 samples, acute and convalescent, were from the United States, Italy and Spain.

The V gene's germline CDR1 is LNHDA and CDR2 SQIVND (reference sequence). Trimming cost V 6 bases and J 0 bases, with 11 bases left between them. There are 14 residues in the CDR3. Study processing details: Scientists estimated how many nucleated cells there were by amplifying reference gene primers. The data were produced by immunoSEQ multiplex PCR, yet TCRdb's version contains in-frame clones alone and is incomplete. V, J and clone size are those of that table, while D and trimming were read from the DNA. Of 40,000 to 50,000 clones in the sample, over 80% were seen once. Patients in Seattle were enrolled during active infection, then followed longitudinally.

Sequenced input: peripheral blood. This chain joins TRBV19 and TRBJ1-2, with D perhaps matching TRBD1 (5 bases). The sequence was obtained from a woman aged 80 or over with COVID-19, enrolled during active disease. Here the CDR3 reads CASSPTVTNYGYTF. Written as DNA, the CDR3 is TGTGCCAGTAGCCCGACAGTCACTAACTATGGCTACACCTTC.